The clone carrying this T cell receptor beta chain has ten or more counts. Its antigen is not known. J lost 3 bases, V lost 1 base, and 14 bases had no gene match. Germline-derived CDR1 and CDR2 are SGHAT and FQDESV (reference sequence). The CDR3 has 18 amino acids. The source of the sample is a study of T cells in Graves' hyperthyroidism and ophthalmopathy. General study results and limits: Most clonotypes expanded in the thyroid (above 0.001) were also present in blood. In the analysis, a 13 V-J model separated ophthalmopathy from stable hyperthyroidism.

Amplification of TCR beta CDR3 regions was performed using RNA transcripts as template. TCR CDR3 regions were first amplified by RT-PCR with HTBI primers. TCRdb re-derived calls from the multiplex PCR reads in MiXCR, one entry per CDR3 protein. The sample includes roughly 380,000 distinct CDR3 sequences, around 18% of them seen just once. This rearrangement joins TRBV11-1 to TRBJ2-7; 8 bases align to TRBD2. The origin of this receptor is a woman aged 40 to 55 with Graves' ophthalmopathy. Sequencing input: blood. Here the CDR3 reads CASSLDRGGGRQSYEQYF. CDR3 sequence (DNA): TGTGCCAGCAGCTTAGATCGGGGGGGCGGGAGGCAAAGCTACGAGCAGTACTTC. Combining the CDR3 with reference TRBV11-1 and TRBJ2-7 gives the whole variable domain EAEVAQSPRYKITEKSQAVAFWCDPISGHATLYWYRQILGQGPELLVQFQDESVVDDSQLPKDRFSAERLKGVDSTLKIQPAELGDSAMYLCASSLDRGGGRQSYEQYFGPGTRLTVT.